This TCR beta chain was documented in a study of cytomegalovirus exposure and HLA in healthy donors. Worth noting for this clone: Its matching antigen is unknown. One junction end does not reproduce the germline sequence, and a read error may be involved.

The V gene's germline CDR1 is SSHAT and CDR2 FNYEAQ (reference sequence). The CDR3 is 16 residues long. Study-level findings and limits: The authors listed approximately 150 TCR beta chains as cytomegalovirus-associated.

Sequencing was performed with immunoSEQ multiplex PCR; in TCRdb, only in-frame clones are kept and a portion is missing. This sample yields around 140,000 clones, of which around 90% are seen a single time; about 4.9% belongs to the top ten. The rearrangement links TRBV7-7 to TRBJ2-3, with D possibly being TRBD1 (6 bases). The sequenced sample consisted of PBMCs. This TCR was sampled from a man aged 18-30 years in good health and CMV-seropositive. CDR3 protein: CASSLDRLSSTDTQYF. CDR3 DNA: TGTGCTAGCAGCTTAGACAGGTTATCTAGCACAGATACGCAGTATTTT.